The present T cell receptor beta chain was sequenced within a study of yellow fever vaccine responses in identical twins. Worth noting for this clonotype: What it recognizes is unknown.

Notes on the study in general: Reportedly, twins' vaccine T cell responses looked partly convergent and partly personalized.

TCRdb reanalysed the RT-PCR reads using MiXCR and keeps one entry per CDR3 protein. The profile shows 6,000 to 8,500 distinct CDR3 sequences, roughly 84% of them singletons. The clonotype originates from a woman between 18 and 29 years old who received the yellow fever vaccine. The source material was T cells from blood (PBMCs), unsorted or a sorted subset (not recorded which), sampled before or after yellow fever vaccination (not recorded which).

The CDR3 here is CASSSPGTVGTDTQYF. As DNA, the CDR3 is TGTGCCAGCAGCTCCCCCGGGACGGTTGGCACAGATACGCAGTATTTT. The chain uses TRBV7-2 and TRBJ2-3; D tentatively fits TRBD1 or TRBD2 (5 bases each). CDR1 and CDR2 (germline): SGHTA, FQGNSA. V was clipped by 4 bases and J by 1 base, with 15 bases between them. This CDR3 contains 16 residues.